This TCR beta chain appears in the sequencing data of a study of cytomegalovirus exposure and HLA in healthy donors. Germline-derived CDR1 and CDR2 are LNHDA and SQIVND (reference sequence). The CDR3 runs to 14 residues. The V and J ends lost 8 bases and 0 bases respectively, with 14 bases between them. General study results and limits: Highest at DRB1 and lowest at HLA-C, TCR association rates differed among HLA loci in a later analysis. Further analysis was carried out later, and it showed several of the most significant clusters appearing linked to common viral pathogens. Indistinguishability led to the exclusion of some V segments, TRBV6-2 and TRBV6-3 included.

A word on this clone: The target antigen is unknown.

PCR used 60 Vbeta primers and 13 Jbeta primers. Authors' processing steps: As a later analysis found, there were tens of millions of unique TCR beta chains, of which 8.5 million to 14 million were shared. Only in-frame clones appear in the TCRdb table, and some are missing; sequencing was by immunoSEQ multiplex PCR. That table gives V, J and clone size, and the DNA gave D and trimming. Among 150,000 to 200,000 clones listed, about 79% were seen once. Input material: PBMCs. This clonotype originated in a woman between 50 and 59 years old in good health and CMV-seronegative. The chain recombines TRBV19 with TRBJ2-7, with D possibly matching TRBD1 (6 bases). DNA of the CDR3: TGTGCCAGTCGTCAGACGGACAGCTCCTACGAGCAGTACTTC. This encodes CASRQTDSSYEQYF.